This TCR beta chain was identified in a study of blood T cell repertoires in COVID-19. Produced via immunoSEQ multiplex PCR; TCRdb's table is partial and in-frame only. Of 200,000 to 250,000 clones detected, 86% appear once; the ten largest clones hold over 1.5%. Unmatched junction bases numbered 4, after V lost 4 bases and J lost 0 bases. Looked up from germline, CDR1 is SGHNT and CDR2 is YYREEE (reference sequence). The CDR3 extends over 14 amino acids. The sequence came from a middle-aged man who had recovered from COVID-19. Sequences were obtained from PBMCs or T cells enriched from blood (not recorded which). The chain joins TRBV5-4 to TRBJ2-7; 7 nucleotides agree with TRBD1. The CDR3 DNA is TGTGCCAGCAGCACCTGGGACAGCTCCTACGAGCAGTACTTC. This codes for CASSTWDSSYEQYF.